What follows are 26 T cell receptor beta chains derived from one specimen sequenced in a study of control samples from healthy donors and cancer patients. Method: immunoSEQ multiplex PCR; TCRdb's copy keeps in-frame clones and lacks some. The profile shows 50,000 to 55,000 clones, about 85% of them singletons. The sample comprised PBMCs. The receptors were gathered from a man in his fifties or sixties with head and neck cancer.

J is TRBJ2-3 and V is TRBV20-1; 8 bases are shared with TRBD2. The germline V gene encodes CDR1 DFQATT and CDR2 SNEGSKA (reference sequence). The CDR3 loop spans 15 amino acids. Unmatched junction bases numbered 10, after V lost 3 bases and J lost 5 bases. The CDR3 region is CSASASGRDIDTQYF. The CDR3 DNA sequence: TGCAGTGCTAGTGCCAGCGGGAGAGATATAGATACGCAGTATTTT.

V is TRBV11-2 and J is TRBJ2-7, with TRBD1 matching over 7 bases. The CDR3 has 17 amino acids. The trim removed 1 base at V and 4 bases at J, leaving 13 bases unmatched. Per the germline V gene, CDR1 is SGHAT and CDR2 is FQNNGV. The CDR3 here is CASSLVQGTDKPYEQYF. In nucleotides, the CDR3 is TGTGCCAGCAGCTTAGTACAAGGGACAGACAAACCTTACGAGCAGTACTTC.

The chain combines TRBV4-2 with TRBJ2-7; 9 bases match TRBD1. Germline V gene lookup returns CDR1 LGHNA and CDR2 YNFKEQ. V shed 1 base and J 5 bases; nucleotides not matched to a gene: 6. The CDR3 runs 15 residues. CDR3 residues: CASSQAGTGFNEQYF. CDR3 in DNA: TGTGCCAGCAGCCAAGCCGGGACAGGGTTTAACGAGCAGTACTTC.

The chain is built from TRBV27 and TRBJ2-2, with unresolved D. V shed 6 bases and J shed 3 bases, with 8 bases lying between them. CDR1 is MNHEY and CDR2 is SMNVEV in the germline V gene (reference sequence). The CDR3 consists of 13 residues. This CDR3 is CASSYAHTGELFF. CDR3 bases: TGTGCCAGCAGCTATGCCCACACCGGGGAGCTGTTTTTT.

The gene calls are TRBV3-1 (or the pseudogene TRBV3-2) and TRBJ2-5; 7 nucleotides align to TRBD1. The CDR3 is 17 residues long. The ends lost 1 base at V and 6 bases at J; junction bases unmatched: 14. Germline lookup yields CDR1 LGHDT and CDR2 YNNKEL (reference sequence). The CDR3, as DNA: TGTGCCAGCAGCCAAGGGGACGGCAGGGGGTCTAAGAAGACCCAGTACTTC. This sequence encodes CASSQGDGRGSKKTQYF.

The chain links TRBV11-1 to TRBJ2-3, with D maybe TRBD2 (6 bases). Per germline, CDR1 SGHAT and CDR2 FQDESV (reference sequence). The CDR3 runs 15 residues. V was cut by 6 bases and J by 5 bases, with 18 bases left in between. The DNA of the CDR3 is TGTGCCAGCAGTTTTCATACAACCGGGGGAGATACGCAGTATTTT. Translated: CASSFHTTGGDTQYF. Complete variable domain (other parts from reference TRBV11-1 and TRBJ2-3): EAEVAQSPRYKITEKSQAVAFWCDPISGHATLYWYRQILGQGPELLVQFQDESVVDDSQLPKDRFSAERLKGVDSTLKIQPAELGDSAMYLCASSFHTTGGDTQYFGPGTRLTVL.

The V gene is TRBV2, the J gene TRBJ1-2; 7 bases match TRBD1. This CDR3 region has 16 residues. Germline loops: CDR1 SNHLY, CDR2 FYNNEI. The trim removed 6 bases at V and 5 bases at J, leaving 15 bases unmatched. CDR3 DNA: TGTGCCAGCAGAGCAGATCCCGGAGGGGGCCCGTATGGCTACACCTTC. Protein: CASRADPGGGPYGYTF. Supplemented by reference TRBV2 and TRBJ1-2, the full variable domain reads EPEVTQTPSHQVTQMGQEVILRCVPISNHLYFYWYRQILGQKVEFLVSFYNNEISEKSEIFDDQFSVERPDGSNFTLKIRSTKLEDSAMYFCASRADPGGGPYGYTFGSGTRLTVV.

This chain uses TRBV5-1 with TRBJ2-1, with 7 bases fitting TRBD2. Germline V CDR1 and CDR2: SGHRS, YFSETQ. The CDR3 extends over 15 amino acids. J gave up 7 bases and V 0 bases, and 7 bases lay outside the gene matches. The CDR3 protein is CASSLGSGPLNEQFF. CDR3 in DNA: TGCGCCAGCAGCTTGGGTAGCGGGCCCCTGAATGAGCAGTTCTTC. Based on the CDR3 plus reference TRBV5-1 and TRBJ2-1, the full variable domain is KAGVTQTPRYLIKTRGQQVTLSCSPISGHRSVSWYQQTPGQGLQFLFEYFSETQRNKGNFPGRFSGRQFSNSRSEMNVSTLELGDSALYLCASSLGSGPLNEQFFGPGTRLTVL.

The V call is TRBV6-2 or TRBV6-3, the J call TRBJ1-3; a weak D match, TRBD1 (5 bases). Trimming left V 5 bases short and J 0 bases short, with 20 bases between. CDR3 size: 18 residues. Germline CDR1 is MNHEY and CDR2 is SVGEGT. The CDR3 sequence is CASSRQFDSTSSGNTIYF. The CDR3, as DNA: TGTGCCAGCAGTCGTCAATTCGACAGTACGAGCTCTGGAAACACCATATATTTT.

This clone was seen just once. The V gene is TRBV19, the J gene TRBJ1-5, with D uncertain. CDR1 and CDR2 (germline): LNHDA, SQIVND (reference sequence). There are 13 residues in the CDR3. V lost 6 bases to trimming and J lost 7 bases, with 13 bases between them. In DNA form, the CDR3 reads TGTGCCAGTAGGGCTCGGTCCTACCAGCCCCAGCATTTT. Residues: CASRARSYQPQHF.

The chain recombines TRBV24-1 with TRBJ1-5, with 7 positions matching TRBD1. Germline loops: CDR1 KGHDR, CDR2 SFDVKD. Losses at the gene ends were 7 bases for V and 8 bases for J; bases not matched to a gene: 7. The CDR3 is 13 residues long. The CDR3 sequence is CATRGQAAEPQHF. As DNA, the CDR3 is TGTGCCACCAGAGGACAGGCCGCGGAGCCCCAGCATTTT.

This clone was recorded once. The chain links TRBV6-6 to TRBJ2-7, with TRBD1 matching over 8 bases. V shed 5 bases and J 5 bases; nucleotides not matched to a gene: 14. Germline CDR1 and CDR2: MNHNY and SVGAGI (reference sequence). CDR3 size: 16 residues. As DNA, the CDR3 is TGTGCCAGCAGTCCCCCCACCGGGACAGGTCGGGACGAGCAGTACTTC. Its translation is CASSPPTGTGRDEQYF.

In the case of this clone: The same CDR3 arises from other DNA sequences in this sample as well. The chain carries TRBV29-1 and TRBJ1-1; tentatively, D is TRBD1 (5 bases). Germline CDR1 and CDR2: SQVTM and ANQGSEA. Trimming left V 8 bases short and J 7 bases short, with 20 bases between. The CDR3 length is 13 residues. CDR3 sequence reads: CSSETGETDEAFF. CDR3 nucleotide sequence: TGCAGCTCAGAGACGGGGGAGACTGATGAAGCTTTCTTT. The complete variable domain, with remaining parts taken from reference TRBV29-1 and TRBJ1-1, reads SAVISQKPSRDICQRGTSLTIQCQVDSQVTMMFWYRQQPGQSLTLIATANQGSEATYESGFVIDKFPISRPNLTFSTLTVSNMSPEDSSIYLCSSETGETDEAFFGQGTRLTVV.

This chain joins TRBV2 and TRBJ1-6, with D perhaps matching TRBD1 (6 bases). Germline V gene sequence: CDR1 SNHLY, CDR2 FYNNEI. The CDR3 covers 15 residues. Trimming took off 8 bases at V and 8 bases at J, with 19 bases between the two ends. The CDR3 protein is CASGPQGTGDSPLHF. The CDR3 region has the DNA TGTGCCAGCGGTCCTCAGGGGACGGGCGATTCACCCCTCCACTTT.

This clone appeared a few times. This chain links TRBV6-5 with TRBJ2-1, with D uncertain. The CDR3 extends over 14 amino acids. The germline V gene has CDR1 MNHEY and CDR2 SVGAGI. Deletions cut 3 bases from V and 7 bases from J, with 13 bases between. CDR3 DNA sequence: TGTGCCAGCAGTTATTTAGTATTTGGGAATGAGCAGTTCTTC. Translation: CASSYLVFGNEQFF.

The rearrangement links TRBV4-3 to TRBJ2-7; the D gene is possibly TRBD2 (5 bases). Germline CDR1 and CDR2: LGHNA and YSLEER. The CDR3 has 14 residues. The germline V and J ends were trimmed by 1 base and 3 bases, with 10 bases remaining between them. The CDR3: CASSQGEGRYEQYF. The CDR3 DNA is TGCGCCAGCAGCCAAGGTGAGGGTCGCTACGAGCAGTACTTC.

J is TRBJ1-6 and V is TRBV30; D remains unclear. This CDR3 comprises 13 residues. With 1 base removed from V and 5 bases from J, the gap between germline ends came to 6 bases. CDR1 and CDR2 from the germline V gene are GTSNPN and SVGIG (reference sequence). CDR3 nucleotides: TGTGCCTGGAGTGGTCTAGATAATTCACCCCTCCACTTT. Protein sequence: CAWSGLDNSPLHF.

The chain combines TRBV7-2 with TRBJ2-7; 8 positions match TRBD2. V gave up 3 bases and J gave up 9 bases; unmatched junction bases: 10. The germline V gene encodes CDR1 SGHTA and CDR2 FQGNSA. The CDR3 consists of 14 residues. DNA of the CDR3: TGTGCCAGCAGCTTCGGTAGCGGGGTACGTCGGCAGTACTTC. Protein sequence: CASSFGSGVRRQYF.

This chain connects TRBV2 to TRBJ2-7; possibly TRBD1 for D (5 bases). The CDR3 totals 12 residues. The V and J ends lost 2 bases and 12 bases respectively, with 14 bases between them. The germline V gene encodes CDR1 SNHLY and CDR2 FYNNEI. The CDR3 DNA reads as TGTGCCAGCAGTGAAATCCAGGGCCCCCGGTACTTC. Its protein is CASSEIQGPRYF. The full variable domain, completed using reference TRBV2 and TRBJ2-7, is EPEVTQTPSHQVTQMGQEVILRCVPISNHLYFYWYRQILGQKVEFLVSFYNNEISEKSEIFDDQFSVERPDGSNFTLKIRSTKLEDSAMYFCASSEIQGPRYFGPGTRLTVT.

The chain carries TRBV2 and TRBJ1-5; D is perhaps TRBD1 (5 bases). Germline values: CDR1 SNHLY, CDR2 FYNNEI. The ends were cut back, 5 bases at V and 0 bases at J, with 11 bases in the middle. This CDR3 contains 15 residues. The CDR3, as DNA: TGTGCCAGCAGTTTTAGGGGTAATAGCAATCAGCCCCAGCATTTT. Amino acid sequence: CASSFRGNSNQPQHF.

This clone was detected only a few times. The chain uses TRBV2 and TRBJ1-2; D is unclear. The CDR3 consists of 14 residues. Germline lookup yields CDR1 SNHLY and CDR2 FYNNEI. Trimming cost V 2 bases and J 0 bases, with 7 bases left between them. CDR3 bases: TGTGCCAGCAGTGAATCCAGGACTAACTATGGCTACACCTTC. Residues: CASSESRTNYGYTF.

The chain links TRBV19 to TRBJ2-1; perhaps TRBD2 as D (6 bases). The germline V gene encodes CDR1 LNHDA and CDR2 SQIVND (reference sequence). This CDR3 comprises 14 residues. Trimming took 7 bases from V and 8 from J, leaving 18 bases between them. CDR3 DNA: TGTGCCAGTACCATTAGTTCGCGGGACCATGAGCAGTTCTTC. Protein product: CASTISSRDHEQFF.

The chain has TRBV30 and TRBJ2-7; TRBD2 is a possible D gene (5 bases). V was cut by 5 bases and J by 3 bases, with 14 bases left in between. The germline gives CDR1 GTSNPN, CDR2 SVGIG (reference sequence). This CDR3 is 13 amino acids long. The CDR3 reads CAWEVGGGYEQYF. Written as DNA, the CDR3 is TGTGCCTGGGAAGTAGGCGGAGGCTACGAGCAGTACTTC.

The chain links TRBV28 to TRBJ1-2; 11 bases map to TRBD1. CDR1 and CDR2 from the germline V gene are MDHEN and SYDVKM. This CDR3 region has 15 residues. Trimming cost V 8 bases and J 7 bases; bases outside gene matches: 12. As DNA, the CDR3 is TGTGCCAGCCGACCCTGGACAGGGGGCTTGGGTGGCTACACCTTC. Its translation: CASRPWTGGLGGYTF.

The chain employs TRBV5-1 and TRBJ2-5; 10 bases fit TRBD2. V trimming: 3 bases; J trimming: 5 bases; junction bases outside the gene matches: 4. Germline-derived CDR1 and CDR2 are SGHRS and YFSETQ. The CDR3 is 14 amino acids. The CDR3 protein is CASSSTSGTETQYF. DNA for the CDR3: TGCGCCAGCAGCTCCACTAGCGGGACGGAGACCCAGTACTTC.

The chain is built from TRBV7-8 and TRBJ1-1; TRBD1 might be the D (5 bases). Between the trimmed V and J ends, which lost 5 bases and 4 bases, there was a span of 17 bases. Germline CDR1 is SGHVS and CDR2 is FQNEAQ. CDR3 length equals 15 residues. The CDR3 region has the DNA TGTGCCAGCAGCCGTTCGAGGGGAACGGGCACTGAAGCTTTCTTT. Protein product: CASSRSRGTGTEAFF.